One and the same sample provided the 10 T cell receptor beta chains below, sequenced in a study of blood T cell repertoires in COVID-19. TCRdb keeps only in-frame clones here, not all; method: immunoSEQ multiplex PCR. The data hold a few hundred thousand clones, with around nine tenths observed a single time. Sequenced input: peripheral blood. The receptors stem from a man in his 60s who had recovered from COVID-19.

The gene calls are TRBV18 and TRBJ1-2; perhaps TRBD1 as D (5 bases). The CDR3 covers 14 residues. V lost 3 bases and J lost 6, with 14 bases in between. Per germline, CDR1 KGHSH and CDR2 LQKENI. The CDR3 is CASSPQPGKNGYTF. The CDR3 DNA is TGTGCCAGCTCACCCCAGCCAGGGAAGAATGGCTACACCTTC.

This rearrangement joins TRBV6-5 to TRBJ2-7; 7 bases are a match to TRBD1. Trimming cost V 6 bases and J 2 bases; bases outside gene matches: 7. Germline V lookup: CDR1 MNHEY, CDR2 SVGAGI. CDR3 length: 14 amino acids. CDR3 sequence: CASRSGTEPYEQYF. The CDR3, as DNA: TGTGCCAGCAGATCCGGGACAGAACCCTACGAGCAGTACTTC.

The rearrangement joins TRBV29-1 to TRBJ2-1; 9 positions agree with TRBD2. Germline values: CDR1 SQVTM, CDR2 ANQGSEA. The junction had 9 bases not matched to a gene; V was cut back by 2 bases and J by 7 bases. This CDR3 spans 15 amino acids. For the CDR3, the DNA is TGCAGCGTTGAAAAGGTAGCGGGAGCTATTAATGAGCAGTTCTTC. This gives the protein CSVEKVAGAINEQFF.

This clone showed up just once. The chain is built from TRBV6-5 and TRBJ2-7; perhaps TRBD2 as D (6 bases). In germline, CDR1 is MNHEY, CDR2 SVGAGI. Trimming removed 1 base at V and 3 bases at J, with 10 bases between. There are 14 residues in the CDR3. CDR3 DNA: TGTGCCAGCAGTTACTACAGGAGGGGCTACGAGCAGTACTTC. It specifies CASSYYRRGYEQYF.

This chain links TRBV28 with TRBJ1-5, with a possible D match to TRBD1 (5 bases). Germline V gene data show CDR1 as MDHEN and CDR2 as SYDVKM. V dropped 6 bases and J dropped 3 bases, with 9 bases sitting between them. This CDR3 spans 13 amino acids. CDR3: CASSTGVNQPQHF. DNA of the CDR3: TGTGCCAGCAGCACGGGGGTCAATCAGCCCCAGCATTTT.

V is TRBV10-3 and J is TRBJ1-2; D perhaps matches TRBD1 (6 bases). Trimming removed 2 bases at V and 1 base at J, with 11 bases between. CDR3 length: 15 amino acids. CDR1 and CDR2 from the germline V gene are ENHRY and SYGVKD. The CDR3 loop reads CAISETGTHNYGYTF. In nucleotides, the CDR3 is TGTGCCATCAGTGAGACAGGGACCCATAACTATGGCTACACCTTC.

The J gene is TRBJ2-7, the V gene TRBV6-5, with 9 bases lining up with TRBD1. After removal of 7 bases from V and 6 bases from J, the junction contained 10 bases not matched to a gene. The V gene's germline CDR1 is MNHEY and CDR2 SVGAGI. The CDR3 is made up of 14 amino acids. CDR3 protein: CASTKGDRVGEQYF. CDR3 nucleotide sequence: TGTGCCAGCACCAAAGGGGACAGGGTCGGCGAGCAGTACTTC.

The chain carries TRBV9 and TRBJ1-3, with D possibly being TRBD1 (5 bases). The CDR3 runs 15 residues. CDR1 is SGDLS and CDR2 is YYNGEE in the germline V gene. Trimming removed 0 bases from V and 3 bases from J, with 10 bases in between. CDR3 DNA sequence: TGTGCCAGCAGCGTAGGAGGAGGGGATGGAAACACCATATATTTT. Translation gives CASSVGGGDGNTIYF.

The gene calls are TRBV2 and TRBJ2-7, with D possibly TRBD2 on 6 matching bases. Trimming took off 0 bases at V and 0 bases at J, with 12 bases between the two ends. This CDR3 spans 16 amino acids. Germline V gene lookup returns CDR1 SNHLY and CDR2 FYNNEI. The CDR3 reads CASSEALRGSSYEQYF. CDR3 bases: TGTGCCAGCAGTGAAGCGCTTCGGGGGAGCTCCTACGAGCAGTACTTC.

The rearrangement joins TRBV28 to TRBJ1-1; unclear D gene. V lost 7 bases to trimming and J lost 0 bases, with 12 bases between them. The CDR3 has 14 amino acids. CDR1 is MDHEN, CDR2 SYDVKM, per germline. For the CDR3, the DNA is TGTGCCAGCACCCTTGGAGGGATGAACACTGAAGCTTTCTTT. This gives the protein CASTLGGMNTEAFF.